These 10 T cell receptor beta chains were all obtained from the same sample, sequenced in a study of breast tumors, draining lymph nodes, adjacent tissues. The lymph nodes were axillary draining lymph nodes from breast cancer patients. MiXCR, run by TCRdb on the multiplex PCR reads, gives a single entry per CDR3 protein. The sample yields fewer than 200,000 distinct CDR3 sequences, 33% seen once. Sequencing was done on a sample of axillary lymph node tissue. The receptor source for this set is a female donor with breast cancer. Some clones in this sample may be carry-over from other donors' samples.

At least ten counts were recorded for this clonotype. The chain joins TRBV5-1 to TRBJ2-3, with TRBD2 matching 12 bases. With 2 bases clipped from V and 4 bases from J, the junction kept 8 bases outside the gene matches. Per the germline V gene, CDR1 is SGHRS and CDR2 is YFSETQ. The CDR3 has 17 residues. The CDR3 protein is CASSLPSTSGRADTQYF. CDR3 coding DNA: TGCGCCAGCAGCTTACCTTCGACTAGCGGGAGAGCAGATACGCAGTATTTT.

This clonotype was seen more than once but under ten times. The J gene is TRBJ1-3, the V gene TRBV10-1; TRBD1 might be the D (5 bases). Trimming cost V 4 bases and J 3 bases, with 7 bases left between them. The length of the CDR3 is 13 residues. The germline CDR1 and CDR2 sequences are WNHNN and SYGVQD (reference sequence). Here the CDR3 DNA reads TGCGCCAGCAGTGTGACAGATGGAAACACCATATATTTT. Translating it yields CASSVTDGNTIYF.

This clonotype was recorded a few times. A read error may explain this, as a much larger clone is one base away. J is TRBJ2-1 and V is TRBV5-8; D is possibly TRBD1 (5 bases). From germline, CDR1 is SGHTS and CDR2 YDEGEE. The CDR3 length is 14 residues. The CDR3 sequence is CASTSIGRANEQSF. CDR3 bases: TGTGCCAGCACCTCAATTGGCAGGGCCAATGAGCAGTCCTTC.

Points on this clonotype: A clone one base away is much larger, so this may be a read error. This likely comes from a read error, as the CDR3 has no conserved phenylalanine or tryptophan at its end. The V call is TRBV27, the J call TRBJ2-5; a weak D match, TRBD2 (6 bases). This CDR3 comprises 14 residues. CDR1 and CDR2 from the germline V gene are MNHEY and SMNVEV (reference sequence). The germline V and J ends were trimmed by 5 bases and 3 bases, with 13 bases remaining between them. For the CDR3, the DNA is TGTGCCAGCAGTCCCCCCGGGAGAGAAGAGACCCAGTACCTC. Protein: CASSPPGREETQYL.

This clonotype was observed at least ten times. This chain uses TRBV9 with TRBJ2-7, with no clear D. The CDR3 totals 14 residues. V lost 0 bases and J 0 bases, leaving 7 bases between the germline ends. The germline V gene has CDR1 SGDLS and CDR2 YYNGEE. CDR3 amino acids: CASSVGGPSYEQYF. The DNA of the CDR3 is TGTGCCAGCAGCGTAGGTGGCCCCTCCTACGAGCAGTACTTC.

The J gene is TRBJ1-2, the V gene TRBV5-5, with 9 bases aligning to TRBD1. The CDR3 totals 15 residues. The V and J ends lost 0 bases and 12 bases, in that order; junction bases with no gene match: 12. Per germline, CDR1 SGHKS and CDR2 YYEKEE (reference sequence). CDR3 protein: CASSLVSGTGPGNTF. The CDR3 nucleotides are TGTGCCAGCAGCTTGGTCTCCGGGACAGGGCCTGGAAACACCTTC.

The chain joins TRBV20-1 to TRBJ1-5; D not resolved. Germline CDR1 and CDR2: DFQATT and SNEGSKA (reference sequence). Between the trimmed V and J ends, which lost 6 bases and 11 bases, there was a span of 23 bases. CDR3 length: 14 amino acids. The CDR3 DNA sequence: TGCAGTGCCGTACCGGGCGGGAGCGAAGAGACCCAGCATTTT. Its translation is CSAVPGGSEETQHF.

In this sample, this clonotype turned up many times. V is TRBV20-1 and J is TRBJ1-5, with D perhaps TRBD1 (6 bases). The CDR3 is 15 amino acids. V was shortened by 6 bases and J by 1 base, with 16 bases between the two germline ends. Germline CDR1 reads DFQATT; CDR2 reads SNEGSKA (reference sequence). The CDR3 coding sequence is TGCAGTGCGGGGGGCTTAAGGGGAAGCAATCAGCCCCAGCATTTT. Its protein product is CSAGGLRGSNQPQHF.

A note on this clonotype: An end of the junction differs from the germline gene, which may be a read error. The chain links TRBV11-2 to TRBJ1-1; TRBD1 agrees at 9 bases. Germline V gene data show CDR1 as SGHAT and CDR2 as FQNNGV. CDR3 length: 19 amino acids. The CDR3 protein is CASSLAPQGQGFMNAEAFF. CDR3 DNA: TGTGCCAGCAGCTTAGCCCCTCAGGGACAGGGCTTCATGAACGCTGAAGCTTTCTTT.

This clonotype has a single count. CDR3 amino acids: CASSQGQLAGEQYF. As DNA, the CDR3 is TGTGCCAGCAGTCAAGGTCAACTAGCGGGAGAGCAGTACTTC. V gene TRBV6-1 combines with J gene TRBJ2-7; 10 nucleotides align to TRBD2. CDR3 length: 14 amino acids. Germline V gene lookup returns CDR1 MNHNS and CDR2 SASEGT. V lost 5 bases to trimming and J lost 7 bases; unmatched junction nucleotides: 8.